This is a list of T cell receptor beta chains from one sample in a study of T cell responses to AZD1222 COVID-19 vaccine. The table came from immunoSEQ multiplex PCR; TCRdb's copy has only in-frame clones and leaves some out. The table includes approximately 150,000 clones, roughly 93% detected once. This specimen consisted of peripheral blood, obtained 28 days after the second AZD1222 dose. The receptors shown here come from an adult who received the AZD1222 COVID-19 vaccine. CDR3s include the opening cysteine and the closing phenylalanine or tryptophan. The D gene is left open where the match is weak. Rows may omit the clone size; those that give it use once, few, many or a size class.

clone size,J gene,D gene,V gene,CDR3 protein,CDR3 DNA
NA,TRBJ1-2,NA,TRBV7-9,CASSLRSDYGYTF,TGTGCCAGCAGCTTGAGAAGCGACTATGGCTACACCTTC
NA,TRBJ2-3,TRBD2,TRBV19,CASSRTGTSGRGTDTQYF,TGTGCCAGTAGTAGGACCGGGACTAGCGGGAGAGGCACAGATACGCAGTATTTT
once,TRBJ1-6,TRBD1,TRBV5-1,CASSRGTGNSPLHF,TGCGCCAGCAGCCGGGGGACAGGAAATTCACCCCTCCACTTT
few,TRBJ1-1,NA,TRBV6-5,CASSRTENTEAFF,TGTGCCAGCAGTAGGACTGAGAACACTGAAGCTTTCTTT
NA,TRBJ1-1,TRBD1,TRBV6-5,CASRGQGAGDTEAFF,TGTGCCAGCAGGGGACAGGGGGCCGGGGACACTGAAGCTTTCTTT
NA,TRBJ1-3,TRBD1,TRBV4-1,CASSQGQGAGNTIYF,TGCGCCAGCAGCCAGGGGCAGGGGGCGGGAAACACCATATATTTT
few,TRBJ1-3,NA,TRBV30,CAWKGTLGNTIYF,TGTGCCTGGAAGGGGACTCTCGGAAACACCATATATTTT
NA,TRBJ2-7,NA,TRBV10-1,CASSDGSDEQYF,TGCGCCAGCAGTGATGGGTCGGACGAGCAGTACTTC
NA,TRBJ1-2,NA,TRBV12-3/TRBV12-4,CASSRRYGYTF,TGTGCCAGCAGTAGGCGCTATGGCTACACCTTC
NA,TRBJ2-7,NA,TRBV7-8,CASSLAGTFKGEQYF,TGTGCCAGCAGCTTAGCGGGGACCTTTAAGGGCGAGCAGTACTTC
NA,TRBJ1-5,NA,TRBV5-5,CASSPDPNQPQHF,TGTGCCAGCAGTCCAGACCCAAATCAGCCCCAGCATTTT
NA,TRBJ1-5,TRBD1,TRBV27,CASRDRGSQPQHF,TGTGCCAGCAGGGACAGGGGGTCTCAGCCCCAGCATTTT
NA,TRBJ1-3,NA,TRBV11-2,CASSSGGRSGNTIYF,TGTGCCAGCAGCTCCGGAGGCCGCTCTGGAAACACCATATATTTT
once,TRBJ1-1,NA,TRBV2,CAGRGALANTEAFF,TGTGCCGGCCGGGGGGCGTTAGCGAACACTGAAGCTTTCTTT
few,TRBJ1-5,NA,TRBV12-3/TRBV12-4,CASSPTRNQPQHF,TGTGCCAGCAGTCCGACACGGAATCAGCCCCAGCATTTT
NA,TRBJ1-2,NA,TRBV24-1,CATSDTTVNYGYTF,TGTGCCACCAGTGATACGACAGTCAACTATGGCTACACCTTC
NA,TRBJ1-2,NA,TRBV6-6,CASSYSSLGQLYGYTF,TGTGCCAGCAGTTACTCCTCCCTAGGACAGCTCTATGGCTACACCTTC
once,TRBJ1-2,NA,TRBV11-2,CASSLTGTEGYTF,TGTGCCAGCAGCTTAACGGGTACCGAGGGCTACACCTTC
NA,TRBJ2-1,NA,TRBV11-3,CASSLGGGSSYNEQFF,TGTGCCAGCAGCTTAGGGGGGGGCAGCTCCTACAATGAGCAGTTCTTC
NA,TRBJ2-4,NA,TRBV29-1,CSVSRGALAKNIQYF,TGCAGCGTCTCGAGGGGGGCTCTAGCCAAAAACATTCAGTACTTC
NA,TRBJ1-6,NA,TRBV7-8,CASSLPQSRSSPLHF,TGTGCCAGCAGCTTACCCCAGTCGAGGAGTTCACCCCTCCACTTT
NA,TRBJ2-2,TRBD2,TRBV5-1,CASSSLAGGPTGELFF,TGCGCCAGCAGCTCACTAGCGGGGGGACCTACCGGGGAGCTGTTTTTT